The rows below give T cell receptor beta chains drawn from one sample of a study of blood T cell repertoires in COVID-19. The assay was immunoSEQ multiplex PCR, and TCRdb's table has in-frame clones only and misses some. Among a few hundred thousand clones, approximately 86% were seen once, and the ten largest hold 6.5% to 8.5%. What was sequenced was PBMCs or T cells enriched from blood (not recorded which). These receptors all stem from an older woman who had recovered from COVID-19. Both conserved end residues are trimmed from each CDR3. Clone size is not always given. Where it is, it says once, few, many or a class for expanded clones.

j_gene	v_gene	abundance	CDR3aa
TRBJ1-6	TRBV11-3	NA	ASSGGQAISYNSPLH
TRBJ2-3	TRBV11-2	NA	ASSLGIGSDTQY
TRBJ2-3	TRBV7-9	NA	ASSLTTGGTDTQY
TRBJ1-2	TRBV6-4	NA	ASSSTGGNYGYT
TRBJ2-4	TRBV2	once	ASSEPGTAKNIQY
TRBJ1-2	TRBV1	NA	TSSQAGSGQLPYGYT
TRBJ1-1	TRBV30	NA	AWIFEGANTEAF
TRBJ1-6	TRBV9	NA	ASSVKHDNSPLH
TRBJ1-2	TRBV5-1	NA	ASSGDRANFNYGYT
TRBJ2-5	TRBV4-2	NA	ASSQVGGGASETQY
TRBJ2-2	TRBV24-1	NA	ATSDPRGYSGELF
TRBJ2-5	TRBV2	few	ASRKWTSQETQY
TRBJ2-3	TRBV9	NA	ASSVEVLETSKSTDTQY
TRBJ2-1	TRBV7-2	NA	ASSLSGHNEQF